This T cell receptor (beta chain) came from a study of graft-versus-host responses after intestinal transplantation. For the study at large: Grafts were multivisceral, liver-intestinal, or isolated intestinal. Study observations and caveats: GvH clones occurred in recipient marrow; some first appeared in ileum or blood. Peak circulating GvH clone levels were associated with early post-transplant HvG declines.

Libraries were prepared by immunoSEQ multiplex PCR; TCRdb keeps only in-frame clonotypes and omits some of them. The sample has tens of thousands of clones; just under 95% are singletons. To note about this clone: Antigen: not known.

The germline CDR1 and CDR2 sequences are SGDLS and YYNGEE. This CDR3 is built from 13 residues. V was shortened by 4 bases and J by 5 bases, with 12 bases between the two germline ends. Sample: unstimulated CD8+ T cells sorted from spleen or lymph node cells, taken before transplant. This TCR was recovered from a human donor who was the organ donor for an intestinal transplant. This chain connects TRBV9 to TRBJ1-1; no definite D call. This CDR3 reads CASSTGGWTEAFF. For the CDR3, the DNA is TGTGCCAGCAGCACGGGAGGGTGGACTGAAGCTTTCTTT. The complete variable domain, with remaining parts taken from reference TRBV9 and TRBJ1-1, reads DSGVTQTPKHLITATGQRVTLRCSPRSGDLSVYWYQQSLDQGLQFLIQYYNGEERAKGNILERFSAQQFPDLHSELNLSSLELGDSALYFCASSTGGWTEAFFGQGTRLTVV.